The present T cell receptor (beta chain) was sequenced within a study of molecular identifiers for immune sequencing clone quantification. With regard to this clonotype: A read error may produce the germline difference seen at one junction end.

Using its own MiXCR run on the PCR reads, TCRdb lists one record per CDR3 protein. This sample has some 650,000 distinct CDR3 sequences, with just under 20% found just once. Germline CDR1 reads SQVTM; CDR2 reads ANQGSEA. The CDR3 consists of 15 residues. This receptor was taken from a human donor in good health. Some libraries in this study had Jurkat cell RNA spiked in. This sequence joins TRBV29-1 and TRBJ1-2, with 11 bases matching TRBD1. Input material: naive CD8+ T cells from blood, with Jurkat cell RNA spiked in. Documented subset: FACS-sorted CD8+CD4-CCR7+CD45RA+ naive T cells. CDR3: CSVVDGQGAGYGHTF. As DNA, the CDR3 is TGCAGCGTTGTAGATGGACAGGGGGCTGGCTATGGCCACACCTTC.